The source of this TCR beta chain is a study of identical twins. Study-wide findings and caveats: Its conclusions, products of cross-sectional statistical analysis, did not come from following the same donors. Abundant cord blood beta clonotypes carried fewer insertions; memory repertoires showed none.

Via MiXCR, TCRdb re-called the 5' RACE reads, giving one row per CDR3 protein. The table records 400,000 to 500,000 distinct CDR3 sequences, around a sixth of them present only once. Trimming took 0 bases from V and 1 from J, leaving 3 bases between them. The CDR3 extends over 13 amino acids. Germline loops: CDR1 DFQATT, CDR2 SNEGSKA (reference sequence). Healthy Caucasians made up all donors. For this clonotype: Its cognate antigen is unknown.

Sequenced: naive T cells sorted from blood. The sequence was obtained from a man aged 50 to 60 in good health. The chain links TRBV20-1 to TRBJ2-2; no reliable D call. The CDR3 reads CSARDQNTGELFF. CDR3 sequence (DNA): TGCAGTGCTAGAGATCAGAACACCGGGGAGCTGTTTTTT.